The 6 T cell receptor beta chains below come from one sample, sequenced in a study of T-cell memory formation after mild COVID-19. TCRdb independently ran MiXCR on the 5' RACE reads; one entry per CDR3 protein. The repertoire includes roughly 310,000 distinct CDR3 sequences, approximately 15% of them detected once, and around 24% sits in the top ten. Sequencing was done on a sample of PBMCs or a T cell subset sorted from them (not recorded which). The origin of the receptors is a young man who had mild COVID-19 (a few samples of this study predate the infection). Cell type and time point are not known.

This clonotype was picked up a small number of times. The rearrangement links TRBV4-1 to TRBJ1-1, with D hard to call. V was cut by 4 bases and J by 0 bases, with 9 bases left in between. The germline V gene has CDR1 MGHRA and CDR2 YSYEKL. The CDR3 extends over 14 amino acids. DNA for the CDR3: TGCGCCAGCAGCCTACTTTCGGTGAACACTGAAGCTTTCTTT. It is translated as CASSLLSVNTEAFF.

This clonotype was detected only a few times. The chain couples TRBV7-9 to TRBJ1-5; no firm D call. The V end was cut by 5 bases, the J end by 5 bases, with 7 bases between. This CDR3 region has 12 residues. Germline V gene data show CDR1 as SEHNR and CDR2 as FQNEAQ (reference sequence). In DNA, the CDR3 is TGTGCCAGCAGCCCTATTCATCAGCCCCAGCATTTT. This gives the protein CASSPIHQPQHF.

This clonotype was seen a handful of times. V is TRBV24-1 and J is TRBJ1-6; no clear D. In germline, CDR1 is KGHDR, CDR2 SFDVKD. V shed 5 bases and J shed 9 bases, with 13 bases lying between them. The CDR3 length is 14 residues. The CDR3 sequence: CATSGPDEASPLHF. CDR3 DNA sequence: TGTGCCACCAGTGGCCCCGACGAGGCTTCACCCCTCCACTTT.

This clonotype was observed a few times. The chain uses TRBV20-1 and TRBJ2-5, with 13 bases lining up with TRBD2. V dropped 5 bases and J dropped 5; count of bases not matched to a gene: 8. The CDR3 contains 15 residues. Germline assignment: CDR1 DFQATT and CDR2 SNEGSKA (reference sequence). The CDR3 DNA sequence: TGCAGTGCTCGCCGACTAGCGGGGGGACGTGAGACCCAGTACTTC. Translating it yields CSARRLAGGRETQYF.

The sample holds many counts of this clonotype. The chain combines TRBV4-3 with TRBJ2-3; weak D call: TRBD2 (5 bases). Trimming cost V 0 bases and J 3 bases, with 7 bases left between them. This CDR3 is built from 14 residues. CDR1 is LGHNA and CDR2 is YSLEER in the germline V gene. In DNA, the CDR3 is TGCGCCAGCAGCCAAGAACTAGAAACAGATACGCAGTATTTT. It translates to CASSQELETDTQYF.

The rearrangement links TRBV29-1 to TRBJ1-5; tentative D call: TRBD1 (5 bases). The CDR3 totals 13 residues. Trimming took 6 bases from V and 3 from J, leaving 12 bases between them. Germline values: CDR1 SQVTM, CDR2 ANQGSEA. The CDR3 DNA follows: TGCAGCGTCGCGGGGGGGACCAATCAGCCCCAGCATTTT. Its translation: CSVAGGTNQPQHF.